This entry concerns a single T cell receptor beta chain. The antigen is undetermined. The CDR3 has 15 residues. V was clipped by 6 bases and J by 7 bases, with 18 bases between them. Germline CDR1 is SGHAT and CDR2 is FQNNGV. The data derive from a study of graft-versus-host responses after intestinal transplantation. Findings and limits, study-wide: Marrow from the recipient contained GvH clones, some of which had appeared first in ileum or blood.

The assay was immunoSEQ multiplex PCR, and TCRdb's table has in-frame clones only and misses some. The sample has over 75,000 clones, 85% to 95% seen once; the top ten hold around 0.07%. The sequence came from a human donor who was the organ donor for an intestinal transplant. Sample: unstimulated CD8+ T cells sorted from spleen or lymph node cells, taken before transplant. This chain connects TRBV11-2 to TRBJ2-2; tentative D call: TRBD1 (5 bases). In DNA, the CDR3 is TGTGCCAGCAGATTACAGGCGCGTAAATTCGGGGAGCTGTTTTTT. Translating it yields CASRLQARKFGELFF.